This T cell receptor (beta chain) was observed in a study of T cell responses to AZD1222 COVID-19 vaccine. Study observations and caveats: Receipt of two AZD1222 doses was followed by a rise in Spike-specific TCR breadth and depth. At baseline, just a handful of AZD1222 recipients tested seropositive. Researchers took repertoire samples only after the peak T cell response had come.

Second doses were pooled across both intervals (about 4 or about 12 weeks). Profiled with immunoSEQ multiplex PCR; TCRdb holds only in-frame clones, not every one. The repertoire consists of some 150,000 clones, with around 89% occurring once and the leading ten covering 4.3%. In the case of this clone: Its cognate antigen is unknown.

The material sequenced was peripheral blood, taken 28 days after the second AZD1222 dose. This receptor was obtained from an adult who received the AZD1222 COVID-19 vaccine.

The CDR3 DNA follows: TGTGCCAGCAGAACAACTACCGGGGAGCTGTTTTTT. It codes for CASRTTTGELFF. The chain combines TRBV12-3 or TRBV12-4 with TRBJ2-2, with no clear D. The CDR3 spans 12 residues. Between the trimmed V and J ends, which lost 6 bases and 5 bases, there was a span of 7 bases.